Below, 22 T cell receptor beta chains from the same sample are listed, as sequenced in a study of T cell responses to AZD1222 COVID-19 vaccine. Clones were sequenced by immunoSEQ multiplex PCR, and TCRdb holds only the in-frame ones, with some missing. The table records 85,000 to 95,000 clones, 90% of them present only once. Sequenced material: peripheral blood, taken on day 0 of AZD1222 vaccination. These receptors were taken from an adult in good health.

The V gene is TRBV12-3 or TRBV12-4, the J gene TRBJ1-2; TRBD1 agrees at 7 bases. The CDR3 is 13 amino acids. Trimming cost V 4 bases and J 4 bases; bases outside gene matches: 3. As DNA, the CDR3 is TGTGCCAGCAGTTCCGGGACAGCCTATGGCTACACCTTC. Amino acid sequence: CASSSGTAYGYTF.

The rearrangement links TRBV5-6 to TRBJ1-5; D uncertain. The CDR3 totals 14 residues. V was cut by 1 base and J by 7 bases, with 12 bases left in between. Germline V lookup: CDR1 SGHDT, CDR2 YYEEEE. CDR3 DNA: TGTGCCAGCAGCTTGAGGCTGGCAAACCAGCCCCAGCATTTT. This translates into CASSLRLANQPQHF.

The CDR3 loop is CASSLALKTQYF. CDR3 nucleotide sequence: TGTGCCAGCAGCTTAGCCCTTAAGACCCAGTACTTC. V gene TRBV7-2 combines with J gene TRBJ2-5; D remains unclear. V lost 0 bases, J lost 6 bases, and 5 bases lay in between. There are 12 residues in the CDR3. CDR1 SGHTA and CDR2 FQGNSA come from the germline V gene.

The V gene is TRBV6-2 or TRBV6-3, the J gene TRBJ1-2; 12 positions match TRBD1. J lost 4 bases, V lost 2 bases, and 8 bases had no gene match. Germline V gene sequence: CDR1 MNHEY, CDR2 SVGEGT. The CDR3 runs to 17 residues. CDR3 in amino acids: CASSYARDRGPAYGYTF. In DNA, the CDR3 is TGTGCCAGCAGTTACGCCCGGGACAGGGGGCCCGCCTATGGCTACACCTTC.

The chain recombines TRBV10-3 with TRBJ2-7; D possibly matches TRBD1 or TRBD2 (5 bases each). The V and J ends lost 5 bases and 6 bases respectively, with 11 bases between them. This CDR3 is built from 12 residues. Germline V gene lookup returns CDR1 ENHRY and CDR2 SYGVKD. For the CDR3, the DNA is TGTGCCATCAGTCCCGGGACGGGCGAGCAGTACTTC. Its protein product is CAISPGTGEQYF.

The CDR3 protein is CASSFWDRNQPQHF. The CDR3 nucleotides read TGTGCCAGCAGCTTTTGGGACAGAAATCAGCCCCAGCATTTT. The chain employs TRBV5-6 and TRBJ1-5, with TRBD1 matching 7 bases. Germline loops: CDR1 SGHDT, CDR2 YYEEEE. The CDR3 loop spans 14 amino acids. Germline trimming cut 2 bases from V and 4 bases from J; bases unmatched to any gene: 3.

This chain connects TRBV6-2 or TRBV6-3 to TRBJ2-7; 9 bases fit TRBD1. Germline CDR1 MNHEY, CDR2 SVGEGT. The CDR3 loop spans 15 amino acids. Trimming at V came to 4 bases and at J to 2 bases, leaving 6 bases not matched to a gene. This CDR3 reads CASSFGTGYTYEQYF. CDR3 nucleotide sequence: TGTGCCAGCAGTTTCGGGACAGGGTACACCTACGAGCAGTACTTC.

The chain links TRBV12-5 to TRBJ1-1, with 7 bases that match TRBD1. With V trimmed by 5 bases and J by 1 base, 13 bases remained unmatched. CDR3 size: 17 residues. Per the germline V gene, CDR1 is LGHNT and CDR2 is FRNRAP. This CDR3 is CASGIRGGGTENTEAFF. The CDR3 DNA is TGTGCTAGTGGTATCCGAGGTGGGGGGACAGAGAACACTGAAGCTTTCTTT.

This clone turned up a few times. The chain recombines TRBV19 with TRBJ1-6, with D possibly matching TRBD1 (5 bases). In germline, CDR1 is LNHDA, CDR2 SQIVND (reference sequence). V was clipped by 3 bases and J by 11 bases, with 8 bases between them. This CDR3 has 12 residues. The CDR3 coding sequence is TGTGCCAGTAGTATCCAGGGCGCACCCCTCCACTTT. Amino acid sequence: CASSIQGAPLHF.

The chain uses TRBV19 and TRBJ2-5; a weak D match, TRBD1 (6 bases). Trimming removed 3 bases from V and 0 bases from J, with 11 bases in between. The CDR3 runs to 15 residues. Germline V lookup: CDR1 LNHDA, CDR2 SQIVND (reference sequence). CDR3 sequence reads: CASSIGGLYQETQYF. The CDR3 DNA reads TGTGCCAGTAGTATTGGGGGCCTGTACCAAGAGACCCAGTACTTC.

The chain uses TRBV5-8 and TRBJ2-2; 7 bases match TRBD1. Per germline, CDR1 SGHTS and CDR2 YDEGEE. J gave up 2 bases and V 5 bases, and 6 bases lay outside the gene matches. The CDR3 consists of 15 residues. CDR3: CASRPGQTNTGELFF. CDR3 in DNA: TGTGCCAGCAGGCCGGGACAGACTAACACCGGGGAGCTGTTTTTT.

The DNA of the CDR3 is TGTGCCAGCAGCCAGGTGGGGACTCGGGGAAACATTCAGTACTTC. Amino acid sequence: CASSQVGTRGNIQYF. The chain has TRBV3-1 (or the pseudogene TRBV3-2) and TRBJ2-4, with a weak D call TRBD2 (6 bases). CDR1 and CDR2 (germline): LGHDT, YNNKEL (reference sequence). Trimming pared 3 bases from V and 6 bases from J, leaving 15 bases between. The CDR3 is 15 residues long.

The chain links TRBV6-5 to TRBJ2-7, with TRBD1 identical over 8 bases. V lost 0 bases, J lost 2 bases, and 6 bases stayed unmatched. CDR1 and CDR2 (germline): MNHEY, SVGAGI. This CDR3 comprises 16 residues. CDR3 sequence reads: CASSYSLPGQAYEQYF. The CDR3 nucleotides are TGTGCCAGCAGTTACTCACTGCCGGGACAGGCCTACGAGCAGTACTTC.

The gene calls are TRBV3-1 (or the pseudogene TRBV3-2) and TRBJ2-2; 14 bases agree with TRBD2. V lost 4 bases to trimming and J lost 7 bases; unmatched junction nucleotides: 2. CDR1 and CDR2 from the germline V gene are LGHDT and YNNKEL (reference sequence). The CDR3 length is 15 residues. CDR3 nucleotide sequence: TGTGCCAGCAGCCGCGGGACTAGCGGGGGCGGGGAGCTGTTTTTT. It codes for CASSRGTSGGGELFF.

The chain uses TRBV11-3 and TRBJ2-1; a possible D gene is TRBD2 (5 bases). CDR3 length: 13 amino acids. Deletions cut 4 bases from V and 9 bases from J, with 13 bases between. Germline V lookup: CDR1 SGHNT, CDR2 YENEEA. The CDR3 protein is CASSWTLLAEQFF. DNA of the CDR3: TGTGCCAGCAGCTGGACCCTTCTAGCTGAGCAGTTCTTC.

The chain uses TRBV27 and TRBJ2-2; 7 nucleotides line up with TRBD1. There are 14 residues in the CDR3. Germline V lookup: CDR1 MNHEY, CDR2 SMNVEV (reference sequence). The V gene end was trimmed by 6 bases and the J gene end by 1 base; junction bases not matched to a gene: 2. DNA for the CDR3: TGTGCCAGCAGGGGACAGCGGAACACCGGGGAGCTGTTTTTT. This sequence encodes CASRGQRNTGELFF.

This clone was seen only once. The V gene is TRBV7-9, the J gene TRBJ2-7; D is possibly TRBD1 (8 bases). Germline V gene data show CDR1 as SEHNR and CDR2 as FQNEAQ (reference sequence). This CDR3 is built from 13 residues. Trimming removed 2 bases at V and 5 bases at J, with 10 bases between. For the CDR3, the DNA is TGTGCCAGCAGCTTAACAGGGGGGGACGAGCAGTACTTC. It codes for CASSLTGGDEQYF.

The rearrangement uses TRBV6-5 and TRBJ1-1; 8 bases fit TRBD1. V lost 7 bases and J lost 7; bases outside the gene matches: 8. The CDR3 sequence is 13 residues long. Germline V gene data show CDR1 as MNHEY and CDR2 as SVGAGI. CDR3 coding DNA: TGTGCCAGCACTCCGACAGGGGTTGTTGAAGCTTTCTTT. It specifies CASTPTGVVEAFF.

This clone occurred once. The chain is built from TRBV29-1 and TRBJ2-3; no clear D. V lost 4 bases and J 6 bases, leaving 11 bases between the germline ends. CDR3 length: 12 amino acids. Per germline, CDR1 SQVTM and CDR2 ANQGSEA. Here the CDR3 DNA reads TGCAGCGTTGCCTTTTTGGGGGATACGCAGTATTTT. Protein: CSVAFLGDTQYF.

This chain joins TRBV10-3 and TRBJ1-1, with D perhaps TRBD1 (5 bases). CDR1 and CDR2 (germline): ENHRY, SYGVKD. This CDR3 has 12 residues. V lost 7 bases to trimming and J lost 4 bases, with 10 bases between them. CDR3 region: CAITPGGTEAFF. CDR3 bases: TGTGCCATCACCCCGGGGGGCACTGAAGCTTTCTTT.

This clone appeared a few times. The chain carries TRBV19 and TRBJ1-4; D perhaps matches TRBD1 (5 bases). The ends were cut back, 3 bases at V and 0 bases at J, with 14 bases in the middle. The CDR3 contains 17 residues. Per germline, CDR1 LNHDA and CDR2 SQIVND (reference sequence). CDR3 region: CASSIIDSTATNEKLFF. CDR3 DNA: TGTGCCAGTAGTATTATCGACAGCACTGCAACTAATGAAAAACTGTTTTTT.

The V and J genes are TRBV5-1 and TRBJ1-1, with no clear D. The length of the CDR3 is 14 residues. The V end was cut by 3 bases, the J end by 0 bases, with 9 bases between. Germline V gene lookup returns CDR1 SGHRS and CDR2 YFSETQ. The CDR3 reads CASSYTTVNTEAFF. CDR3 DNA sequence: TGCGCCAGCAGCTACACGACGGTGAACACTGAAGCTTTCTTT.